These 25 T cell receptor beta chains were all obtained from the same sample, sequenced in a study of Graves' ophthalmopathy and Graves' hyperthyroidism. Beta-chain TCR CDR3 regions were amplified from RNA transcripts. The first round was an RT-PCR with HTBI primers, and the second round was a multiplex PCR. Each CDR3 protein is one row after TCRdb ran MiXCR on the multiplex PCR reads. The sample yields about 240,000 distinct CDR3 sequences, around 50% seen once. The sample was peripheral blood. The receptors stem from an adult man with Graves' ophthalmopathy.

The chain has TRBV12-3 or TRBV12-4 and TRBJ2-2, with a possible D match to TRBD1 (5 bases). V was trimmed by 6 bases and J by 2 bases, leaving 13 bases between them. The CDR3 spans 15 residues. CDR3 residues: CASSTGFLNTGELFF. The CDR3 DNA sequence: TGTGCCAGCAGCACAGGTTTTCTCAACACCGGGGAGCTGTTTTTT.

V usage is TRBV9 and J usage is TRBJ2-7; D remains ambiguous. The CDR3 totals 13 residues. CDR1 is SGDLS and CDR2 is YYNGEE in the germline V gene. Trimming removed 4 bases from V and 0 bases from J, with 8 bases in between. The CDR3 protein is CASSLSFSYEQYF. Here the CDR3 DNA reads TGTGCCAGCAGCCTCTCGTTCTCCTACGAGCAGTACTTC.

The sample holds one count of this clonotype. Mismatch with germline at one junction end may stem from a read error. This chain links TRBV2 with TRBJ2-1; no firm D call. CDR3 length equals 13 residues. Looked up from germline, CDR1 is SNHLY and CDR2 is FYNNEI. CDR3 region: CAGSGRVRNEQLF. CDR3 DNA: TGTGCCGGCAGTGGACGGGTTCGGAATGAGCAGCTCTTC.

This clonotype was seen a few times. As DNA, the CDR3 is TGCGCCAGCAGCCCAGGACAGGGGGCTTCCTACGAGCAGTACTTC. The encoded protein is CASSPGQGASYEQYF. V and J are TRBV4-1 and TRBJ2-7; 11 bases are shared with TRBD1. CDR3 length equals 15 residues. The V gene's germline CDR1 is MGHRA and CDR2 YSYEKL. With 4 bases clipped from V and 1 base from J, the junction kept 3 bases outside the gene matches.

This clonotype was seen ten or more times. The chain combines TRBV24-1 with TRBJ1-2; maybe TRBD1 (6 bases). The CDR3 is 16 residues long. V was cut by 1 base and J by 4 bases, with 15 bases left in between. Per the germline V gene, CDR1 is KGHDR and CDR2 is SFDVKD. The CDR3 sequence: CATSDLQGYAIYGYTF. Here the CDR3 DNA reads TGTGCCACCAGTGATTTACAGGGATATGCTATCTATGGCTACACCTTC.

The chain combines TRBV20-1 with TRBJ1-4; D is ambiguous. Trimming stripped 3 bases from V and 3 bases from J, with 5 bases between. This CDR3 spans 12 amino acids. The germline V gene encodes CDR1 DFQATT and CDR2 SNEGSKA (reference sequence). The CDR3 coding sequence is TGCAGTGCTAGGACCGCTAATGAAAAACTGTTTTTT. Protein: CSARTANEKLFF.

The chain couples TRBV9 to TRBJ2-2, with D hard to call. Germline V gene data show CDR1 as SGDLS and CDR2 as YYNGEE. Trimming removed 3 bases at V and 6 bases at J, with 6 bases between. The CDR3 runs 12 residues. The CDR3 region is CASSGASGELFF. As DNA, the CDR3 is TGTGCCAGCAGCGGGGCGTCCGGGGAGCTGTTTTTT.

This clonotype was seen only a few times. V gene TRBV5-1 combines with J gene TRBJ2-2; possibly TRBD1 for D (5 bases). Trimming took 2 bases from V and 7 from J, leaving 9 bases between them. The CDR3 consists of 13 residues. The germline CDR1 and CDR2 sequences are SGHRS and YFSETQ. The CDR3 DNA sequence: TGCGCCAGCAGCTTCCAGGGCGTCGGGGAGCTGTTTTTT. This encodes CASSFQGVGELFF. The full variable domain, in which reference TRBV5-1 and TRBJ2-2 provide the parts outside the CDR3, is KAGVTQTPRYLIKTRGQQVTLSCSPISGHRSVSWYQQTPGQGLQFLFEYFSETQRNKGNFPGRFSGRQFSNSRSEMNVSTLELGDSALYLCASSFQGVGELFFGEGSRLTVL.

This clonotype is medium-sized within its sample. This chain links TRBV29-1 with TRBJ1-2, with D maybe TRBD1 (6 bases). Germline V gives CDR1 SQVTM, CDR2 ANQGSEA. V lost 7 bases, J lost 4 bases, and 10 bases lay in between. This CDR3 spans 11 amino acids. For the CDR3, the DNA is TGCAGCGCTCGGACAGTCTATGGCTACACCTTC. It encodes CSARTVYGYTF.

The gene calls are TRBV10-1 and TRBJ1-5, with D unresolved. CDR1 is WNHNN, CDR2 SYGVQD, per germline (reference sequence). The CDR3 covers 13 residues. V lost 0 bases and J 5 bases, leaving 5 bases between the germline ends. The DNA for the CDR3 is TGCGCCAGCAGTGAGTCAGTATATCAGCCCCAGCATTTT. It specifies CASSESVYQPQHF.

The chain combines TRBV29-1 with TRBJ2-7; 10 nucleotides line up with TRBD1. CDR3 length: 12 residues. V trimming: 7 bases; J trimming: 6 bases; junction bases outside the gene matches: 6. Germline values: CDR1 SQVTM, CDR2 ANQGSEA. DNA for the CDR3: TGCAGCGCGGGGACAGGGGCGGTCGAGCAGTACTTC. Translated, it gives CSAGTGAVEQYF.

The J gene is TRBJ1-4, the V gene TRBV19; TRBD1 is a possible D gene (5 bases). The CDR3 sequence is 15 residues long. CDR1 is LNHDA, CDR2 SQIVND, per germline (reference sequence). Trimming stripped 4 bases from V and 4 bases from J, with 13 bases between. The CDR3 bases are TGTGCCAGTAGTACCCAACAGGCCGTTAATGAAAAACTGTTTTTT. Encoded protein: CASSTQQAVNEKLFF.

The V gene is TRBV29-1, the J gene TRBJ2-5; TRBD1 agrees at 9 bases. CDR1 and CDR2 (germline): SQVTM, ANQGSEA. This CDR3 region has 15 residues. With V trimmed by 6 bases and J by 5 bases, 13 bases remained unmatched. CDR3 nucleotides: TGCAGCGTCCCATCGGGGACAGGGATGAGGGAGACCCAGTACTTC. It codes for CSVPSGTGMRETQYF.

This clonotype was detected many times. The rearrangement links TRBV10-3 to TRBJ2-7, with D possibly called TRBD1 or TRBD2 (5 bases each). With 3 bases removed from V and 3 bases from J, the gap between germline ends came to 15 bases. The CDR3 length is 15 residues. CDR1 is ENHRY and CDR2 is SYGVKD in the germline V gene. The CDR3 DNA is TGTGCCATCAGTGACAGGGAGAACTTGCGCTACGAGCAGTACTTC. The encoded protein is CAISDRENLRYEQYF.

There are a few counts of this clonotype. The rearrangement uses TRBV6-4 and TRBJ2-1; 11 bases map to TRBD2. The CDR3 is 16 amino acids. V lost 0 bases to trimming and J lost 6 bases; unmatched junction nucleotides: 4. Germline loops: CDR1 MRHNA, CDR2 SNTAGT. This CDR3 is CASSDSRLAGGNEQFF. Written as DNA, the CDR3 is TGTGCCAGCAGTGACTCGAGGCTAGCGGGGGGCAATGAGCAGTTCTTC.

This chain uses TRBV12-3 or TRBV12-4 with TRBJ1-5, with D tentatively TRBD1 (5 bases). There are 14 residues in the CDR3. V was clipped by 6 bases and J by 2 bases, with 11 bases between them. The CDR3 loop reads CASRQEARNQPQHF. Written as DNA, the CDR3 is TGTGCCAGCAGACAGGAGGCACGCAATCAGCCCCAGCATTTT.

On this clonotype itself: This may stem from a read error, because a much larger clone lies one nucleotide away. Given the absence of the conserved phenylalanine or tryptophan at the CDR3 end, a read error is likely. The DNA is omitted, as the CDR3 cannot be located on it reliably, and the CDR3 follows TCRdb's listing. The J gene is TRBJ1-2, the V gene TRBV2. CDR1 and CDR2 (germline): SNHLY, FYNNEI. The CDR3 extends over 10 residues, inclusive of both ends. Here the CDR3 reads CASSGSGNTY.

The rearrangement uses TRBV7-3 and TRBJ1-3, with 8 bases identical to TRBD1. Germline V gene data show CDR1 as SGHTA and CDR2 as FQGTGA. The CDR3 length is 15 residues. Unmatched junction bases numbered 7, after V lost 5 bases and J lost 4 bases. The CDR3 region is CASSPYRGSGNTIYF. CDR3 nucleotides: TGTGCCAGCAGCCCCTACAGGGGGTCGGGAAACACCATATATTTT.

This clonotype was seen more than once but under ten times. The DNA for the CDR3 is TGTGCCAGCACCAAGGATCCCGGGGCTGAAGCTTTCTTT. As protein: CASTKDPGAEAFF. V and J are TRBV14 and TRBJ1-1; D not certain. Trimming took 7 bases from V and 6 from J, leaving 15 bases between them. The CDR3 contains 13 residues. CDR1 is SGHDN and CDR2 is FVKESK in the germline V gene.

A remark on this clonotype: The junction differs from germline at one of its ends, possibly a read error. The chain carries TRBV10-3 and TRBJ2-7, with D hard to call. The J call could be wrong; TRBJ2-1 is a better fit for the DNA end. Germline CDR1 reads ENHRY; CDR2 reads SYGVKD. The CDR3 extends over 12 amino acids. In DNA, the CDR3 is TGTGCCACCAGTGCTGGGTACAATGAGCAGTTCTTC. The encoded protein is CATSAGYNEQFF.

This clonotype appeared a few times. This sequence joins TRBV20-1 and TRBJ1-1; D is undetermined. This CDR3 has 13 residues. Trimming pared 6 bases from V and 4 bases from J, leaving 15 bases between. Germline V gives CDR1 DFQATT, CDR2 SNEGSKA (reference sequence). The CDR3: CSAQDGRATEAFF. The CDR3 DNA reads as TGCAGTGCCCAGGACGGTCGGGCCACTGAAGCTTTCTTT.

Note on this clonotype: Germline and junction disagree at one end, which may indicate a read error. In DNA, the CDR3 is TGTGCCATCAGCGCTCTTCGCCCAGATGGGGGACAGGGAATGATGGAGACCCAGTACTTC. It translates to CAISALRPDGGQGMMETQYF. The chain has TRBV3-1 and TRBJ2-5; 9 positions agree with TRBD1. In germline, CDR1 is LGHDT, CDR2 YNNKEL (reference sequence). CDR3 length: 20 residues.

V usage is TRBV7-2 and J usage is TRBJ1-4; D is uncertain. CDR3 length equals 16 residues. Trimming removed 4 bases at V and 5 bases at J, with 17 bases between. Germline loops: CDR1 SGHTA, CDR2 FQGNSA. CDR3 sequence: CASSSLGGDGNEKLFF. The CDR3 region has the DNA TGTGCCAGCAGCTCACTCGGTGGGGATGGGAATGAAAAACTGTTTTTT.

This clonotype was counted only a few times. The CDR3 loop is CASSPAGLADEQYF. DNA of the CDR3: TGTGCCAGCAGCCCAGCGGGCCTGGCGGACGAGCAGTACTTC. The rearrangement links TRBV7-3 to TRBJ2-7; D perhaps matches TRBD2 (6 bases). This CDR3 region has 14 residues. Germline V gene data show CDR1 as SGHTA and CDR2 as FQGTGA. V lost 5 bases to trimming and J lost 5 bases, with 16 bases between them.

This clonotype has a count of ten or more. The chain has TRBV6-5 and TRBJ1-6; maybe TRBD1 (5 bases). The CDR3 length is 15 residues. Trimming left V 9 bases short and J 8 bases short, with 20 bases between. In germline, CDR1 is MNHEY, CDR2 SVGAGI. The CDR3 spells CASGSGGNMDSPLHF. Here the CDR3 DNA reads TGTGCCAGTGGATCCGGGGGTAATATGGATTCACCCCTCCACTTT.